This T cell receptor (beta chain) was identified during a study of CD8+ T cells in alopecia areata. In the study overall: Oral tofacitinib (5 to 10 mg twice daily) was administered to treated patients.

Turning to this clone: Its cognate antigen is unknown.

The sequencing template was cDNA reverse transcribed from extracted RNA. The table came from immunoSEQ multiplex PCR; TCRdb's copy has only in-frame clones and leaves some out. Seen here are 200,000 to 250,000 clones, 57% observed once, and the top ten hold 0.45%. General study results and limits: Across lesional scalp, and particularly alopecia totalis/universalis, clonality surpassed that of normal scalp.

PBMC-derived CD4+ and CD8+ T cells were sorted. Trimming at V came to 3 bases and at J to 1 base, leaving 7 bases not matched to a gene. Germline CDR1 GTSNPN, CDR2 SVGIG (reference sequence). This CDR3 has 17 amino acids. The specimen was CD4+ T cells sorted from blood, collected at week 0. The J gene is TRBJ2-6, the V gene TRBV30; 9 bases fit TRBD1. The sequence was obtained from a human donor with alopecia areata. CDR3 DNA sequence: TGTGCCTGGAGGCCCGGGACAGGGCATTCTGGGGCCAACGTCCTGACTTTC. Protein product: CAWRPGTGHSGANVLTF.